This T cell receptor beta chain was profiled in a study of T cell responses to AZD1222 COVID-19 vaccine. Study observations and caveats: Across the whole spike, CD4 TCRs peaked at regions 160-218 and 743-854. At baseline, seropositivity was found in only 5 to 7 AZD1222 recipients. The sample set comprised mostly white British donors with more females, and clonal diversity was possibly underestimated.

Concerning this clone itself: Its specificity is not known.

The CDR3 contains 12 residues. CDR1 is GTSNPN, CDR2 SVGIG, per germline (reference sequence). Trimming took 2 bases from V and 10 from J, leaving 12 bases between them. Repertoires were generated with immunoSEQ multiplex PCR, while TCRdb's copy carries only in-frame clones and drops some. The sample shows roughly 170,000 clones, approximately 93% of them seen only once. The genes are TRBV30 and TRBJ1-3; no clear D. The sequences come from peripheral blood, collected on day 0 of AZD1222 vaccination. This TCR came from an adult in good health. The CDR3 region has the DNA TGTGCCTGGAGTAAGACTGCGAGTACCATATATTTT. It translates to CAWSKTASTIYF.